This TCR beta chain derives from a study of T cell responses to AZD1222 COVID-19 vaccine. Clones were sequenced by immunoSEQ multiplex PCR, and TCRdb holds only the in-frame ones, with some missing. The sample includes roughly 200,000 clones, approximately 89% of them seen just once. The sequence derives from an adult who received the AZD1222 COVID-19 vaccine. This specimen was peripheral blood, taken 28 days after the second AZD1222 dose.

The CDR3 bases are TGTGCCTGGAGTGTAGGGCCGGGAAGGACGGCTGGCTACACCTTC. Protein sequence: CAWSVGPGRTAGYTF. The chain carries TRBV30 and TRBJ1-2; no definite D call. Trimming shortened V by 0 bases and J by 7 bases, and 18 bases separated the two germline ends. Germline V gives CDR1 GTSNPN, CDR2 SVGIG (reference sequence). The CDR3 loop spans 15 amino acids.